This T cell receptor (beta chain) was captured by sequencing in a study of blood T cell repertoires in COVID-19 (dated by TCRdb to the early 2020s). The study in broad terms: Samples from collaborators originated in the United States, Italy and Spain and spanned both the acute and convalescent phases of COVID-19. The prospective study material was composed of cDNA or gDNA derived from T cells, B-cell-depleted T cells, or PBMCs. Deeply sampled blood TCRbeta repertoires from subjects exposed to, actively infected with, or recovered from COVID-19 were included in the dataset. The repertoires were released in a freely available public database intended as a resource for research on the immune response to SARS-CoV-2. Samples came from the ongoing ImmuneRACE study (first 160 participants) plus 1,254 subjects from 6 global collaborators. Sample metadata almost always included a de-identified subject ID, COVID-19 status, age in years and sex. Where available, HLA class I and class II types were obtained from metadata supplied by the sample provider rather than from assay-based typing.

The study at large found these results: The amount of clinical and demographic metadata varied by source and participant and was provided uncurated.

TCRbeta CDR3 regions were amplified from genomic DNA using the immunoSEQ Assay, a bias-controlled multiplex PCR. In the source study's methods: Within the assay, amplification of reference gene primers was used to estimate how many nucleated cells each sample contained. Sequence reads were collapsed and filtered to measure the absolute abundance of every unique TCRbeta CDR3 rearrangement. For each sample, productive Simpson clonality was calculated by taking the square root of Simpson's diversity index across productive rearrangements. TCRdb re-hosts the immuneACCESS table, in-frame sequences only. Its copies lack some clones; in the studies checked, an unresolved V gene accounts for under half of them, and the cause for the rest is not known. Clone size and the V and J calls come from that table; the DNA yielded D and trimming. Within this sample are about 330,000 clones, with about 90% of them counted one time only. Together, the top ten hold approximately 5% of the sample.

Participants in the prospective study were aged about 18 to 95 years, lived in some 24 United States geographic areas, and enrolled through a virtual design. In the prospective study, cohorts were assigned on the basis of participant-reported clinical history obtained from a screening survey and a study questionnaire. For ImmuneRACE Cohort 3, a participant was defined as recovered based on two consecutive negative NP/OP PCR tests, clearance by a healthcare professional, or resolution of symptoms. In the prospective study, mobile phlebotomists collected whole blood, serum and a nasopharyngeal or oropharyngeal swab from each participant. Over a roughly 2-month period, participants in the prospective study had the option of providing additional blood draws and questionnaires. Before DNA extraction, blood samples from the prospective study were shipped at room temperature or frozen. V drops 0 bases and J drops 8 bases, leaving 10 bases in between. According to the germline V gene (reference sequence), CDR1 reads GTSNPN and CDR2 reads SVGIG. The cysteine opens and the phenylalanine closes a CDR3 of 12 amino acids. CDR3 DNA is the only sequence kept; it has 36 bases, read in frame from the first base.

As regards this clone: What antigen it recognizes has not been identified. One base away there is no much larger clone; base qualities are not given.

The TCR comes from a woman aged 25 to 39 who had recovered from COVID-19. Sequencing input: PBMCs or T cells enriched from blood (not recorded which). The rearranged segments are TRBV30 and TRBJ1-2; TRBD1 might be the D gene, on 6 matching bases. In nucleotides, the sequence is TGTGCCTGGAGTGTTGGGGGCGCGGGCTACACCTTC. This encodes CAWSVGGAGYTF.